This T cell receptor beta chain was recovered during a study of T cells in tuberculosis. From germline, CDR1 is KGHSH and CDR2 LQKENI. Between the trimmed V and J ends, which lost 1 base and 6 bases, there was a span of 12 bases. The CDR3 consists of 14 residues. The repertoire was sequenced with immunoSEQ multiplex PCR; TCRdb's copy has only in-frame clones and lacks some. The table lists 70,000 to 95,000 clones, roughly 93% of them singletons. Thawed, overnight-rested PBMC were stained with GMM-loaded CD1B tetramer, viability dye and anti-CD3, then sorted. CD1B tetramers were loaded with Rhodococcus equi-derived C32 glucose monomycolate. Before cryopreservation, the sorted PBMC lost their CD14-expressing monocytes.

The sequenced sample was CD1b-GMM tetramer-negative cells sorted from PBMCs. This receptor was taken from an adult woman with latent tuberculosis. The V call is TRBV18, the J call TRBJ1-1; TRBD1 might be the D (5 bases). CDR3 amino acids: CASSPLFQGPEAFF. For the CDR3, the DNA is TGTGCCAGCTCACCACTGTTCCAGGGCCCTGAAGCTTTCTTT.